The present entry profiles one TCR beta chain with its context. Its antigen remains unidentified. The data were taken from a study of T cells in Graves' hyperthyroidism and ophthalmopathy. Findings and limits, study-wide: Blood shared most expanded thyroid clonotypes above 0.001.

The CDR3 is 16 amino acids. Germline assignment: CDR1 DFQATT and CDR2 SNEGSKA (reference sequence). Trimming took 0 bases from V and 4 from J; bases not matched to a gene: 11. Authors of the study amplified TCR beta CDR3 regions from RNA transcripts. Using the HTBI primer set, a first-round RT-PCR was run on the TCR CDR3. Each CDR3 protein is one row after TCRdb ran MiXCR on the multiplex PCR reads. The sample contains about 400,000 distinct CDR3 sequences, 14% to 15% of which appear only once. Diagnostic assessment was based on clinical symptoms, serum thyroxine and TRAb, thyroid ultrasound and orbital computed tomography.

The clonotype originates from a woman in her thirties with Graves' hyperthyroidism. The material sequenced was blood. The chain employs TRBV20-1 and TRBJ1-2; 7 nucleotides line up with TRBD1. CDR3 loop: CSARDPRGKRGYGYTF. In nucleotides, the CDR3 is TGCAGTGCTAGAGACCCCAGGGGGAAGAGGGGCTATGGCTACACCTTC.